What follows is one TCR beta chain and its context. This sample is part of a study of blood T cell repertoires in COVID-19. On the study more broadly: Researchers got acute and convalescent COVID-19 samples from the United States, Italy and Spain. Sources were T cells, B-cell-depleted T cells, or PBMCs; the material itself was cDNA or gDNA.

The length of the CDR3 is 16 residues. The trim removed 2 bases at V and 5 bases at J, leaving 7 bases unmatched. Germline values: CDR1 KGHDR, CDR2 SFDVKD. In the original analysis: Estimates of nucleated cell counts were drawn from the amplification of reference gene primers. Profiling relied on immunoSEQ multiplex PCR, and the TCRdb table lists in-frame clones only, not all of them. From that table come the V and J calls and clone size; the DNA was used to work out D and trimming. The sample has tens of thousands of clones, approximately 90% seen once. The gene calls are TRBV24-1 and TRBJ2-1; 8 positions match TRBD2. The material sequenced was peripheral blood. This TCR derives from a human donor in a cohort sampled during active COVID-19. Written as DNA, the CDR3 is TGTGCCACCAGTGATTCGGGGGGGAGAGACCACAATGAGCAGTTCTTC. This gives the protein CATSDSGGRDHNEQFF.